A selection of T cell receptor beta chains follows, all from one sample in a study of cytomegalovirus exposure and HLA in healthy donors. Libraries were prepared by immunoSEQ multiplex PCR; TCRdb keeps only in-frame clonotypes and omits some of them. The sample table includes around 77,000 clones. Sequenced input: PBMCs. Receptor source: a man aged 45-65 years in good health and CMV-seropositive. Each CDR3 is given with its conserved first and last residue. The D gene is left open where the match is weak.

J,V,D,DNA,CDR3
TRBJ1-2,TRBV9,TRBD1,TGTGCCAGCAGCGCACAGGGGAACTATGGCTACACCTTC,CASSAQGNYGYTF
TRBJ2-1,TRBV10-3,-,TGTGCCATCAGTGAGTCCTGGGAGAAGGATGAGCAGTTCTTC,CAISESWEKDEQFF
TRBJ1-2,TRBV29-1,TRBD1,TGCAGCGTTGGCCCCGGGACAGAGTACTATGGCTACACCTTC,CSVGPGTEYYGYTF
TRBJ1-6,TRBV27,TRBD1,TGTGCCAGCAAACAGGGGAATTCACCCCTCCACTTT,CASKQGNSPLHF
TRBJ2-1,TRBV27,TRBD1,TGTGCCAGCAGTTTATCCGCAACAGGGGAGAATGAGCAGTTCTTC,CASSLSATGENEQFF
TRBJ1-5,TRBV28,-,TGTGCCAGCAGTTTAGGGAGGGCGAGGGGTCAGCCCCAGCATTTT,CASSLGRARGQPQHF
TRBJ1-2,TRBV7-9,-,TGTGCCATCGGAGACTCCGGAGGACTCTATGGCTACACCTTC,CAIGDSGGLYGYTF
TRBJ2-2,TRBV4-1,-,TGCGCCAGCAGCCAATATGGAGGCAACACCGGGGAGCTGTTTTTT,CASSQYGGNTGELFF
TRBJ2-6,TRBV27,TRBD1,TGTGCCAGCAGTGCCCGGACGACAGGGGGATTCTCTGGGGCCAACGTCCTGACTTTC,CASSARTTGGFSGANVLTF
TRBJ1-2,TRBV30,-,TGTGCCTGGAACGAGGGATCTTCCTATGGCTACACCTTC,CAWNEGSSYGYTF
TRBJ1-1,TRBV7-2,TRBD1,TGTGCCAGCAGCTCCAGACAGGGGGGAACTACTGAAGCTTTCTTT,CASSSRQGGTTEAFF
TRBJ2-7,TRBV5-1,TRBD2,TGCGCCAGCAGCCCGTCCGGGGACTACAGCGACCCCTACGAGCAGTACTTC,CASSPSGDYSDPYEQYF
TRBJ2-2,TRBV6-5,-,TGTGCCAGCAGTTACCGAGGTAGCGGGGAGCTGTTTTTT,CASSYRGSGELFF
TRBJ2-5,TRBV7-9,TRBD2,TGTGCCAGCAGCCCTTCACGGGGGGGGCGAGAGACCCAGTACTTC,CASSPSRGGRETQYF
TRBJ2-1,TRBV6-1,TRBD2,TGTGCCAGCAGTGAACCTAGCGGGAGAAATGAGCAGTTCTTC,CASSEPSGRNEQFF
TRBJ1-1,TRBV28,TRBD1,TGTGCCAGCAGTCAGGACAGGGGCCCACTTTTCTTT,CASSQDRGPLFF
TRBJ1-4,TRBV27,TRBD1,TGTGCCAGCAGTTTGGACAGGAAAAATGAAAAACTGTTTTTT,CASSLDRKNEKLFF
TRBJ2-1,TRBV29-1,TRBD2,TGCAGCGCTTGGTTGGGGGGGACCTACAATGAGCAGTTCTTC,CSAWLGGTYNEQFF
TRBJ1-2,TRBV5-4,-,TGTGCCAGCAGCCCCCGACATTGGGATGGCTACACCTTC,CASSPRHWDGYTF
TRBJ2-7,TRBV7-9,-,TGTGCCAGCAGCTTAGACCACAGGGCCCACGAGCAGTACTTC,CASSLDHRAHEQYF
TRBJ2-2,TRBV18,-,TGTGCCAGCTCACCACTAGCTGGTAACACCGGGGAGCTGTTTTTT,CASSPLAGNTGELFF
TRBJ2-1,TRBV5-1,TRBD2,TGCGCCAGCAGCGGTGGGACTAGTTCCAATGAGCAGTTCTTC,CASSGGTSSNEQFF
TRBJ1-2,TRBV28,-,TGTGCCAGCTCGAGGTCTGCCTATGGCTACACCTTC,CASSRSAYGYTF
TRBJ1-5,TRBV5-6,-,TGTGCCAGCAGCTTGAGTGGGAGGGTTCAGCCCCAGCATTTT,CASSLSGRVQPQHF
TRBJ2-5,TRBV5-6,-,TGTGCCAGCAGCCCCCGAACACAACCTTTCGGGGAGACCCAGTACTTC,CASSPRTQPFGETQYF
TRBJ1-5,TRBV4-1,-,TGCGCCAGCAGCCACGCCCAGGGGCCCCAGCATTTT,CASSHAQGPQHF
TRBJ2-5,TRBV19,-,TGTGCCAGTAGTAAAGGGGTTGAAGAGACCCAGTACTTC,CASSKGVEETQYF
TRBJ2-3,TRBV6-5,-,TGTGCCAGCAGTTCCCTGCGGCTAAATGATCGGGTGCAGTATTTT,CASSSLRLNDRVQYF
TRBJ2-5,TRBV18,-,TGTGCCAGCTCTATCTCCAGGGTCCTAGGGGAGACCCAGTACTTC,CASSISRVLGETQYF
TRBJ1-2,TRBV27,-,TGTGCCAGCAGTCCGAACAGAGCTAACTATGGCTACACCTTC,CASSPNRANYGYTF
TRBJ1-3,TRBV30,-,TGTGCCTGGAGTTTGGGAGCTGGAAACACCATATATTTT,CAWSLGAGNTIYF
TRBJ2-7,TRBV6-1,-,TGTGCCAGCAGCAGGGTTCACTACGAGCAGTACTTC,CASSRVHYEQYF
TRBJ2-5,TRBV7-9,TRBD2,TGTGCCAGCAGCGGGGGGGGTGGAAAAGAGACCCAGTACTTC,CASSGGGGKETQYF
TRBJ1-1,TRBV5-1,TRBD1,TGCGCCAGCAGCTCAGACAGGGCCTATGAAGCTTTCTTT,CASSSDRAYEAFF
TRBJ2-5,TRBV9,TRBD1,TGTGCCAGCAGCTTGACGGGACAGGGGCCGGAGACCCAGTACTTC,CASSLTGQGPETQYF
TRBJ2-3,TRBV7-2,TRBD2,TGTGCCAGCGGGGAGGGAGAAGGTACGCAGTATTTT,CASGEGEGTQYF
TRBJ2-2,TRBV27,-,TGTGCCAGCAGTTTATTTGAGGGGGACGGCGGGGAGCTGTTTTTT,CASSLFEGDGGELFF
TRBJ2-1,TRBV5-1,TRBD1,TGCGCCAGCAGCTTGCAAGGGACAGGGAGTAACAATGAGCAGTTCTTC,CASSLQGTGSNNEQFF
TRBJ2-1,TRBV25-1,TRBD2,TGTGCCAGCAGTGAGCCTAGCGGGGTGTTCGATGAGCAGTTCTTC,CASSEPSGVFDEQFF
TRBJ2-6,TRBV28,TRBD1,TGTGCCAGCAGTTTCTTGGGCCTCCAGAGAAAGGGGGCCTCTGGGGCCAACGTCCTGACTTTC,CASSFLGLQRKGASGANVLTF
TRBJ1-4,TRBV13,TRBD1,TGTGCCAGCAGCATTACAGGGGGTTCAAATGAAAAACTGTTTTTT,CASSITGGSNEKLFF
TRBJ1-5,TRBV5-4,-,TGTGCCAGCAGCTTCGGGAACGATCAGCCCCAGCATTTT,CASSFGNDQPQHF
TRBJ1-2,TRBV6-5,TRBD1,TGTGCCAGCAGTTTCCGGGACAGGGGGTCCTACGGCTACACCTTC,CASSFRDRGSYGYTF
TRBJ2-4,TRBV19,TRBD2,TGTGCCAGTTCCTGGGGGGGAGGTGGGGACATTCAGTACTTC,CASSWGGGGDIQYF
TRBJ1-3,TRBV6-5,-,TGTGCCAGCAGTTCCCTGACTCATGCCGGAAACACCATATATTTT,CASSSLTHAGNTIYF
TRBJ2-3,TRBV19,TRBD2,TGTGCCAGTAGTATCGCGAGCGGGGGGGCCGACTGGACAGATACGCAGTATTTT,CASSIASGGADWTDTQYF
TRBJ1-1,TRBV19,-,TGTGCCAGTAGTGGGTGGGCGAACACTGAAGCTTTCTTT,CASSGWANTEAFF
TRBJ1-2,TRBV2,-,TGTGCCAGCAGATACCGGGAACTCTATGGCTACACCTTC,CASRYRELYGYTF
TRBJ2-3,TRBV4-1,TRBD2,TGCGCCAGCAGCTACCCTGCGGCTAGCGGGACAGATACGCAGTATTTT,CASSYPAASGTDTQYF
TRBJ1-2,TRBV9,-,TGTGCCAGCAGCGTAGAGGTAGGGAGGATTCATGGCTACACCTTC,CASSVEVGRIHGYTF
TRBJ1-5,TRBV6-1,-,TGTGCCAGCGGAGAGGCCCGATATCAGCCCCAGCATTTT,CASGEARYQPQHF